The table lists the clone carrying this T cell receptor beta chain with many counts. Researchers prepared the TCRbeta library using unique molecular identifiers, the study reports. From the PCR reads, TCRdb called clonotypes with MiXCR, one entry per CDR3 protein. The data hold more than 85,000 distinct CDR3 sequences, with 10% observed a single time. The sample is drawn from a study of T-cell reconstitution after alpha-beta-depleted transplantation in children. This CDR3 comprises 15 residues. V lost 6 bases and J 3 bases, leaving 12 bases between the germline ends. The sequencing here drew on PBMCs from the stem cell graft donor, taken from the stem cell graft. This clonotype was obtained from a human donor who donated a stem cell graft to a child with acute lymphoblastic leukemia. The chain is built from TRBV12-3 or TRBV12-4 and TRBJ2-6; the D is unclear. CDR3 loop: CASSPNARGANVLTF. CDR3 coding DNA: TGTGCCAGCAGCCCGAATGCGCGTGGGGCCAACGTCCTGACTTTC.